The rows below give T cell receptor beta chains drawn from one sample of a study of Ad26.COV2.S vaccination and SARS-CoV-2 variants. Some clones are missing from TCRdb's copy, which holds only in-frame ones; the method was immunoSEQ multiplex PCR. The top ten hold more than 9% of the sample, which has a few hundred thousand clones, around nine tenths seen once. The material sequenced was peripheral blood, taken in a trial of Ad26.COV2.S vaccine versus placebo. The receptors shown here come from a person between 18 and 65 years old who received the Ad26.COV2.S COVID-19 vaccine or a placebo. Each CDR3 is given with its conserved first and last residue. D genes are given only for firm matches. Rows may omit the clone size; those that give it use once, few, many or a size class.

V gene: TRBV7-3
D gene: NA
J gene: TRBJ2-1
clone size: NA
CDR3 DNA: TGTGCCAGCAGCCCGGGGGGACAGATCTACAATGAGCAGTTCTTC
CDR3 protein: CASSPGGQIYNEQFF

V gene: TRBV5-4
D gene: TRBD2
J gene: TRBJ2-5
clone size: NA
CDR3 DNA: TGTGCCAGCAGCTTGGAAGGGCTAGCGGAAGAAGAGACCCAGTACTTC
CDR3 protein: CASSLEGLAEEETQYF

V gene: TRBV30
D gene: NA
J gene: TRBJ1-6
clone size: NA
CDR3 DNA: TGTGCCTGGAGTCCTCCGGGGAGCTCCTATAATTCACCCCTCCACTTT
CDR3 protein: CAWSPPGSSYNSPLHF

V gene: TRBV11-2
D gene: NA
J gene: TRBJ2-7
clone size: NA
CDR3 DNA: TGTGCCAGCAGCTCGGACTCGCTGTCGCACGAGCAGTACTTC
CDR3 protein: CASSSDSLSHEQYF

V gene: TRBV30
D gene: NA
J gene: TRBJ1-5
clone size: NA
CDR3 DNA: TGTGCCTGGAGTGTACTACGAGGGGGTGATCAGCCCCAGCATTTT
CDR3 protein: CAWSVLRGGDQPQHF

V gene: TRBV2
D gene: TRBD2
J gene: TRBJ2-1
clone size: NA
CDR3 DNA: TGTGCCAGCAGTGCTGAGACTAGCGGGTCCTACAATGAGCAGTTCTTC
CDR3 protein: CASSAETSGSYNEQFF

V gene: TRBV2
D gene: NA
J gene: TRBJ1-1
clone size: NA
CDR3 DNA: TGTGCCAGCAATTCGCCCAGGGGCGACACTGAAGCTTTCTTT
CDR3 protein: CASNSPRGDTEAFF

V gene: TRBV9
D gene: NA
J gene: TRBJ2-4
clone size: NA
CDR3 DNA: TGTGCCAGCAGCCGGAGCATCCGGGACATTCAGTACTTC
CDR3 protein: CASSRSIRDIQYF

V gene: TRBV9
D gene: NA
J gene: TRBJ1-1
clone size: NA
CDR3 DNA: TGTGCCAGCAGCTACGGACAAAGGACTGAAGCTTTCTTT
CDR3 protein: CASSYGQRTEAFF

V gene: TRBV5-3
D gene: TRBD2
J gene: TRBJ2-2
clone size: NA
CDR3 DNA: TGTGCCAGAAGCTTTCACTTAGCGGGAGGGGGCCTTCACGAAACCGGGGAGCTGTTTTTT
CDR3 protein: CARSFHLAGGGLHETGELFF

V gene: TRBV28
D gene: NA
J gene: TRBJ2-4
clone size: NA
CDR3 DNA: TGTGCCAGCAGTTTTAGGGGGGTCAAAAACATTCAGTACTTC
CDR3 protein: CASSFRGVKNIQYF

V gene: TRBV20-1
D gene: TRBD2
J gene: TRBJ2-1
clone size: NA
CDR3 DNA: TGCAGTGCTAGTCCCTTGGGACTAGCGGGACACAATGAGCAGTTCTTC
CDR3 protein: CSASPLGLAGHNEQFF

V gene: TRBV25-1
D gene: NA
J gene: TRBJ2-2
clone size: few
CDR3 DNA: TGTGCCAGCTTTGGTCAGGGGTCCACCGGGGAGCTGTTTTTT
CDR3 protein: CASFGQGSTGELFF

V gene: TRBV29-1
D gene: NA
J gene: TRBJ2-7
clone size: NA
CDR3 DNA: TGCAGCGCGGTAGCGGTCTCCTACGAGCAGTACTTC
CDR3 protein: CSAVAVSYEQYF

V gene: TRBV27
D gene: TRBD1
J gene: TRBJ2-5
clone size: NA
CDR3 DNA: TGTGCCAGCAGTCCGGGACAGGGCGGCGAGACCCAGTACTTC
CDR3 protein: CASSPGQGGETQYF

V gene: TRBV12-5
D gene: NA
J gene: TRBJ2-1
clone size: NA
CDR3 DNA: TGTGCTAGTGGAGGTTCGCAGGTCAGGCAGTTCTTC
CDR3 protein: CASGGSQVRQFF

V gene: TRBV19
D gene: TRBD1
J gene: TRBJ2-7
clone size: NA
CDR3 DNA: TGTGCCAGTATCGGTCCCGGGACAGGGAGCTCCTACGAGCAGTACTTC
CDR3 protein: CASIGPGTGSSYEQYF